This section outlines one TCR beta chain sequence together with its context. What it binds is not known. Germline values: CDR1 SGHDT, CDR2 YYEEEE. CDR3 length: 16 residues. This specimen comes from a study of blood T cells in healthy people across ages. Study-wide results and caveats: For the donors, CMV status was unknown and possibly confounded expanded clonotype changes. Estimated diversity that came from one million T cells was considered an underestimate.

PCR was performed a second time for about 6 to 12 cycles using a sample-barcoded 5' primer and a J-beta primer mix. Each CDR3 protein gets one entry after TCRdb re-called the 5' RACE reads with MiXCR. The data contain approximately 690,000 distinct CDR3 sequences, 45% to 65% of them singletons. This clonotype was sampled from a man between 60 and 70 years old in good health. Material for sequencing was blood. The chain combines TRBV5-6 with TRBJ2-4; 11 bases fit TRBD2. The end of the DNA aligns better with TRBJ2-5, so the J call may be wrong. The CDR3 nucleotides are TGTGCCAGCAGCTCCGGGACTAGCGGTTGGGGGGAGACCCAGTACTTC. This translates into CASSSGTSGWGETQYF.